A selection of T cell receptor beta chains follows, all from one sample in a study of blood T cell repertoires in COVID-19. Using immunoSEQ multiplex PCR, the repertoire was profiled, and TCRdb retains in-frame clones only, with some absent. The profile shows more than 100,000 clones, approximately 84% of them singletons. Sequencing used peripheral blood. These TCRs come from an elderly woman with acute or convalescent COVID-19. CDR3s include the opening cysteine and the closing phenylalanine or tryptophan. A D gene is named only where the DNA matches it firmly. A clone size is listed for some rows: how often the clone was seen (once, few, many), or a class if it is expanded.

CDR3 length	V gene	D gene	clone size	J gene	CDR3 DNA	CDR3 protein
13	TRBV30	NA	NA	TRBJ2-2	TGTGCCTGGAGCTCGTACGGCACCGGGGAGCTGTTTTTT	CAWSSYGTGELFF
15	TRBV7-2	TRBD1	NA	TRBJ2-1	TGTGCCAGCAGCTTAACAGGGGGTATCTACAATGAGCAGTTCTTC	CASSLTGGIYNEQFF
17	TRBV19	TRBD1	NA	TRBJ1-5	TGTGCCAGTAGCCCACTGCTCCTCTCAGGGGGCGATCAGCCCCAGCATTTT	CASSPLLLSGGDQPQHF
16	TRBV5-1	TRBD2	NA	TRBJ2-5	TGCGCCAGCAGCTTGGCCATCGGGACTAGTCAAGAGACCCAGTACTTC	CASSLAIGTSQETQYF
14	TRBV7-9	TRBD1	NA	TRBJ1-1	TGTGCCAGCAGCTTAGGGGACAGGGGCACTGAAGCTTTCTTT	CASSLGDRGTEAFF
16	TRBV4-1	NA	NA	TRBJ2-5	TGCGCCAGCAGCTCCCCGGGGGCGGGGGCCCAAGAGACCCAGTACTTC	CASSSPGAGAQETQYF
15	TRBV7-2	TRBD2	NA	TRBJ2-1	TGTGCCAGCAGCCCCCTTGTTGGACTAGCCCATGAGCAGTTCTTC	CASSPLVGLAHEQFF
18	TRBV7-9	TRBD2	NA	TRBJ2-1	TGTGCCAGCAGCACGACCGGGACTAGCGGGTCATACTACAATGAGCAGTTCTTC	CASSTTGTSGSYYNEQFF
12	TRBV7-2	NA	NA	TRBJ1-5	TGTGCCAGCAGCTTAAGGGGGCAGCCCCAGCATTTT	CASSLRGQPQHF
14	TRBV5-1	TRBD2	NA	TRBJ2-3	TGCGCCAGCAGACTAGCGGGGCGCACAGATACGCAGTATTTT	CASRLAGRTDTQYF
16	TRBV7-2	NA	NA	TRBJ2-1	TGTGCCAGCAGCTTAGCTCAGGGTAGCTCCTACAATGAGCAGTTCTTC	CASSLAQGSSYNEQFF
13	TRBV5-1	TRBD1	once	TRBJ1-2	TGCGCCAGCAGTAAAGACAGGGCCTATGGCTACACCTTC	CASSKDRAYGYTF
15	TRBV27	NA	NA	TRBJ2-6	TGTGCCAGCAGACCTGGGGGCGCCGGGGCCAACGTCCTGACTTTC	CASRPGGAGANVLTF
15	TRBV27	NA	NA	TRBJ2-7	TGTGCCAGCAGTTTATCGATCAGGGGTTCCTACGAGCAGTACTTC	CASSLSIRGSYEQYF
15	TRBV18	NA	once	TRBJ1-6	TGTGCCAGCTCACCAGGGAGCTCCTATAATTCACCCCTCCACTTT	CASSPGSSYNSPLHF